The clone carrying this T cell receptor beta chain was detected only once. Its specificity is not known. These data are taken from a study of cytomegalovirus exposure and HLA in healthy donors. Study results and limitations: As confirmed in vitro, a few CMV-associated chains were specific for CMV antigens. With high specificity and sensitivity, the classifier reportedly diagnosed cytomegalovirus status. The study recorded over 150 TCR beta chains that were cytomegalovirus-associated. According to a subsequent analysis, TCR clusters from the first cohort were inclined to appear together in the 110 or so validation repertoires.

Trimming took 5 bases from V and 1 from J, leaving 12 bases between them. The CDR3 is 14 residues long. Germline CDR1 MNHEY, CDR2 SMNVEV (reference sequence). The repertoire was sequenced with immunoSEQ multiplex PCR; TCRdb's copy has only in-frame clones and lacks some. The sample carries about 250,000 clones, about 90% recorded once. The source material was PBMCs. The chain employs TRBV27 and TRBJ2-7, with D possibly being TRBD1 (5 bases). The TCR originated in a man aged 18 to 29 in good health and CMV-seropositive. For the CDR3, the DNA is TGTGCCAGCAGTCCCAGGGATGTTTCCTACGAGCAGTACTTC. This sequence encodes CASSPRDVSYEQYF.